This T cell receptor (beta chain) was sequenced during a study of cytomegalovirus exposure and HLA in healthy donors. Study-level background: Unique TCRs from HLA-typed donors, roughly 87 million of them, were held in an early data release. Overall study findings and caveats: TCR beta chain V- and J-gene trimming was linked, in a later analysis, to a missense variant in DCLRE1C. In a later analysis, donors in an Asian-associated ancestry cluster reportedly had fewer N-insertions in productive TCRs than the cohort mean.

PCR primers comprised 60 Vbeta and 13 Jbeta primers. The protocol was immunoSEQ multiplex PCR, while the TCRdb copy is restricted to in-frame clones and leaves out a portion. The profile shows around 39,000 clones, around 62% of them singletons. A word on this clone: The antigen remains undetermined.

The sequence derives from a human donor in good health. Material for sequencing was PBMCs.

The CDR3: CASVSREGDIQYF. CDR3 nucleotides: TGTGCCAGCGTGTCCCGGGAGGGGGACATTCAGTACTTC. This sequence joins TRBV28 and TRBJ2-4, with 8 bases identical to TRBD2. V was pared by 8 bases and J by 8 bases, with 8 bases of the junction left unmatched. Germline CDR1 is MDHEN and CDR2 is SYDVKM. The CDR3 totals 13 residues.